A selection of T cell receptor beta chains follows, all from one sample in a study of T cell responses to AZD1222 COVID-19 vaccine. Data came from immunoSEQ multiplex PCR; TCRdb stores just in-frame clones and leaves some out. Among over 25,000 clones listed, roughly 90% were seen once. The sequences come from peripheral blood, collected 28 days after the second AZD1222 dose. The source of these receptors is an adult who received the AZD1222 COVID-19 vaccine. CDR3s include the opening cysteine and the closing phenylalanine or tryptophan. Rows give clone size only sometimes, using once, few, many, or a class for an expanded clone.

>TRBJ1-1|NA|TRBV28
CASSLGAGGNTEAFF
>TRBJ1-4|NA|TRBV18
CASSPGQGVEKLFF
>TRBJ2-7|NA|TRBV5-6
CASSSELAGGPPFVEQYF
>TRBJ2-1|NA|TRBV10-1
CASSELGELREQFF
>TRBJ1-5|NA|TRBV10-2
CASSQSSGNQPQHF
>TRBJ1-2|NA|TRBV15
CATSRGQGNYGYTF
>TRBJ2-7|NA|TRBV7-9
CASRGVRDEQYF
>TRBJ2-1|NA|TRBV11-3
CASSLQVTGEVDNEQFF
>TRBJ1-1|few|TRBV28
CAGKGGRGPFAEAFF
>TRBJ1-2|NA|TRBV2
CASSDRGKGYGYTF
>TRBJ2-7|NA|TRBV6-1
CASSEFGRVWEQYF
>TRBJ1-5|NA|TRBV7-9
CASSLSAGAGQPQHF
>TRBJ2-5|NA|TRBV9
CASSLDQETQYF
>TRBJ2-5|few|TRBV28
CASSKQRQGKETQYF
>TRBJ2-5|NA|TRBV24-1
CATDMSQQPQETQYF
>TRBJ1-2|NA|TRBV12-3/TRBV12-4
CASSFSRAGYTF
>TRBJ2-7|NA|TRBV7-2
CASSLAGQGVYEQYF
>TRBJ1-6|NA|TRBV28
CASNTEYNSPLHF
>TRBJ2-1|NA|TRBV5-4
CASSLEGERAYNEQFF
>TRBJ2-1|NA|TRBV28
CASSPSPPGLTGNEQFF
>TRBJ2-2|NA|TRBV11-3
CASTRGGGFESGELFF
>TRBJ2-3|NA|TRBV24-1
CATSDARLAGVGGTQYF
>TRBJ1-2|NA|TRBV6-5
CASSYSTGGAYGYTF
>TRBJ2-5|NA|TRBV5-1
CASSRSQETQYF
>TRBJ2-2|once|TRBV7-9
CASSSPGVYGGELFF
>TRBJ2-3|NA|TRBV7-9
CASSYRDSADTQYF
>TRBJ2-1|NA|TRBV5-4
CASTPGGASGHNEQFF
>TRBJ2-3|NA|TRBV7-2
CASSWDRGGTDTQYF
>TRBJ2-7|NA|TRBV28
CASSSGTGLSYEQYF